This TCR beta chain was documented in a study of blood T cell repertoires in COVID-19. Germline CDR1 reads LNHDA; CDR2 reads SQIVND (reference sequence). CDR3 length: 12 amino acids. The V and J ends lost 4 bases and 4 bases respectively, with 7 bases between them. Sequencing used immunoSEQ multiplex PCR; TCRdb keeps in-frame clones, though not all of them. The sample carries roughly 330,000 clones, 80% to 90% recorded once. The V call is TRBV19, the J call TRBJ1-1; D ambiguous. Sequencing input: PBMCs or T cells enriched from blood (not recorded which). The sequence was obtained from a woman aged 25 to 39 who had recovered from COVID-19. CDR3 bases: TGTGCCAGTAGTAGGACTAGCACTGAAGCTTTCTTT. It codes for CASSRTSTEAFF.